This T cell receptor beta chain was sequenced for a study of T cell clones after liver transplantation. This clone occurred a few times. Assay used: immunoSEQ multiplex PCR; TCRdb lists only in-frame clones, some missing. The sample lists some 110,000 clones, approximately 85% occurring once. V shed 6 bases and J shed 2 bases, with 16 bases lying between them. The germline V gene encodes CDR1 SGHRS and CDR2 YFSETQ. There are 15 residues in the CDR3. The V call is TRBV5-1, the J call TRBJ2-3; D not certain. The receptor was derived from a human donor who received a liver transplant. The material sequenced was CD4+ T cells from blood, taken before liver transplant. CDR3 sequence (DNA): TGCGCCAGCAAATGGGTGGTTCCTGACACAGATACGCAGTATTTT. Translated: CASKWVVPDTDTQYF. Based on the CDR3 plus reference TRBV5-1 and TRBJ2-3, the full variable domain is KAGVTQTPRYLIKTRGQQVTLSCSPISGHRSVSWYQQTPGQGLQFLFEYFSETQRNKGNFPGRFSGRQFSNSRSEMNVSTLELGDSALYLCASKWVVPDTDTQYFGPGTRLTVL.